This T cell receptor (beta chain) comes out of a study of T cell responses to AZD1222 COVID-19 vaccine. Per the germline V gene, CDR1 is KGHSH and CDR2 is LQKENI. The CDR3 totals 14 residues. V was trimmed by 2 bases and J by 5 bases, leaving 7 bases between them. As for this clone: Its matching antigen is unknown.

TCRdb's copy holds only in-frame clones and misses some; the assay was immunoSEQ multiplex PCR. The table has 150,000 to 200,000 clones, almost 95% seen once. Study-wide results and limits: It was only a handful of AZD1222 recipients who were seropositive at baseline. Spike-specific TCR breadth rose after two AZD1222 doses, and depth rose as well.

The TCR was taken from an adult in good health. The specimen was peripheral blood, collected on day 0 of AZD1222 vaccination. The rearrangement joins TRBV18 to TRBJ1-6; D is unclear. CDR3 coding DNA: TGTGCCAGCTCACCAAATAAGGATAATTCACCCCTCCACTTT. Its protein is CASSPNKDNSPLHF.